A single sample gave rise to the 18 T cell receptor beta chains below, sequenced in a study of early T cells in non-severe SARS-CoV-2 infection. TCRdb re-analysed the 5' RACE reads in MiXCR, keeping a single row per CDR3 protein. The sample carries tens of thousands of distinct CDR3 sequences, roughly an eighth recorded once. Sequenced sample: whole blood. Receptors were obtained from an adult who was a healthcare worker with PCR-confirmed SARS-CoV-2 infection or an uninfected control (not recorded which).

The V gene is TRBV7-3, the J gene TRBJ2-2; 8 bases are shared with TRBD1. CDR1 is SGHTA and CDR2 is FQGTGA in the germline V gene. The V gene end was trimmed by 5 bases and the J gene end by 6 bases; junction bases not matched to a gene: 8. The CDR3 runs 15 residues. The CDR3 is CASSRRGQGAGELFF. The CDR3 region has the DNA TGTGCCAGCAGCCGCCGCGGACAGGGCGCCGGGGAGCTGTTTTTT. Variable domain in full (rest from reference TRBV7-3 and TRBJ2-2): GAGVSQTPSNKVTEKGKYVELRCDPISGHTALYWYRQSLGQGPEFLIYFQGTGAADDSGLPNDRFFAVRPEGSVSTLKIQRTERGDSAVYLCASSRRGQGAGELFFGEGSRLTVL.

This clonotype was observed a handful of times. The V and J genes are TRBV7-9 and TRBJ1-4; D is possibly TRBD1 (6 bases). Germline-derived CDR1 and CDR2 are SEHNR and FQNEAQ (reference sequence). V lost 6 bases and J 5 bases, leaving 13 bases between the germline ends. This CDR3 has 14 amino acids. The CDR3 sequence: CASSIGTINEKLFF. For the CDR3, the DNA is TGTGCCAGCAGTATCGGGACAATCAATGAAAAACTGTTTTTT.

This chain connects TRBV20-1 to TRBJ2-7; possibly TRBD1 for D (5 bases). The CDR3 contains 13 residues. CDR1 and CDR2 from the germline V gene are DFQATT and SNEGSKA (reference sequence). V lost 0 bases, J lost 3 bases, and 9 bases lay in between. The CDR3: CSARDAGIYEQYF. CDR3 coding DNA: TGCAGTGCTAGAGACGCAGGGATCTACGAGCAGTACTTC.

This chain connects TRBV5-1 to TRBJ1-2; D may be TRBD1 (6 bases). The CDR3 consists of 13 residues. Germline assignment: CDR1 SGHRS and CDR2 YFSETQ. Trimming pared 5 bases from V and 0 bases from J, leaving 8 bases between. CDR3 sequence: CASSYRANYGYTF. CDR3 in DNA: TGCGCCAGCAGTTACAGGGCTAACTATGGCTACACCTTC.

The chain recombines TRBV7-8 with TRBJ2-6, with unresolved D. The CDR3 spans 18 residues. The V gene's germline CDR1 is SGHVS and CDR2 FQNEAQ. V lost 5 bases and J lost 4, with 21 bases in between. Here the CDR3 DNA reads TGTGCCAGCAGCGCCCCGACTGCGTCCGGGCCCGGGGCCAACGTCCTGACTTTC. Amino acid sequence: CASSAPTASGPGANVLTF.

This clonotype came up many times. The V call is TRBV6-5, the J call TRBJ1-2; D is perhaps TRBD1 (5 bases). CDR3 length: 15 amino acids. With 4 bases removed from V and 1 base from J, the gap between germline ends came to 13 bases. Germline values: CDR1 MNHEY, CDR2 SVGAGI. CDR3 sequence (DNA): TGTGCCAGCAGTTCCCCTCAGGGAGGTAACTATGGCTACACCTTC. Its protein is CASSSPQGGNYGYTF.

This clonotype was observed a handful of times. The chain has TRBV29-1 and TRBJ2-3; D not certain. CDR1 and CDR2 from the germline V gene are SQVTM and ANQGSEA. The ends were cut back, 5 bases at V and 1 base at J, with 13 bases in the middle. There are 14 residues in the CDR3. This CDR3 is CSVIPPKGTDTQYF. The CDR3 DNA reads as TGCAGCGTTATTCCCCCCAAAGGCACAGATACGCAGTATTTT.

This clonotype came up a few times. The CDR3 region is CASSSGTSVYF. The DNA of the CDR3 is TGTGCCAGCAGCTCGGGGACTAGCGTGTACTTC. V is TRBV7-6 and J is TRBJ2-5, with 10 bases matching TRBD2. The germline V gene has CDR1 SGHVS and CDR2 FNYEAQ. V trimming: 4 bases; J trimming: 13 bases; junction bases outside the gene matches: 3. CDR3 length: 11 residues.

The rearrangement links TRBV15 to TRBJ2-4; 8 positions agree with TRBD2. Germline trimming cut 0 bases from V and 11 bases from J; bases unmatched to any gene: 6. This CDR3 is built from 14 residues. From germline, CDR1 is LNHNV and CDR2 YYDKDF (reference sequence). DNA for the CDR3: TGTGCCACCAGCAGAGATACTGTAGCGGGATTTCAGTACTTC. As protein: CATSRDTVAGFQYF.

The sample holds a few counts of this clonotype. This chain uses TRBV9 with TRBJ1-1; 10 bases match TRBD1. CDR1 is SGDLS, CDR2 YYNGEE, per germline. The CDR3 totals 15 residues. Trimming removed 3 bases from V and 5 bases from J; junction bases left unmatched: 7. The CDR3 is CASSAVPGQGTEAFF. The CDR3 DNA follows: TGTGCCAGCAGCGCCGTCCCGGGACAGGGGACTGAAGCTTTCTTT.

V is TRBV4-2 and J is TRBJ2-1; 7 bases match TRBD2. The CDR3 is 17 residues long. Germline CDR1 reads LGHNA; CDR2 reads YNFKEQ. Unmatched junction bases numbered 7, after V lost 1 base and J lost 1 base. The CDR3 DNA reads TGTGCCAGCAGCCAAGGGTCTAGCGGCCTTTCCTACAATGAGCAGTTCTTC. Protein sequence: CASSQGSSGLSYNEQFF.

This clonotype was seen repeatedly, ten times or more. The V and J genes are TRBV7-2 and TRBJ2-1; 7 bases map to TRBD2. Trimming cost V 5 bases and J 2 bases; bases outside gene matches: 6. In germline, CDR1 is SGHTA, CDR2 FQGNSA. CDR3 length: 15 residues. The CDR3 loop is CASSLLAGAYNEQFF. CDR3 DNA sequence: TGTGCCAGCAGCCTTTTGGCGGGGGCCTACAATGAGCAGTTCTTC.

This clonotype has ten or more counts. The CDR3 DNA sequence: TGTGCCAGCGAATCGGGCACCCACGAGCAGTACTTC. Its protein product is CASESGTHEQYF. This chain connects TRBV6-5 to TRBJ2-7; D uncertain. The germline V and J ends were trimmed by 8 bases and 5 bases, with 13 bases remaining between them. This CDR3 has 12 residues. The germline gives CDR1 MNHEY, CDR2 SVGAGI.

This clonotype was recorded many times. This chain uses TRBV7-2 with TRBJ1-5; the D gene is possibly TRBD1 (6 bases). V shed 2 bases and J shed 2 bases, with 10 bases lying between them. The CDR3 consists of 15 residues. Germline V gene lookup returns CDR1 SGHTA and CDR2 FQGNSA. DNA of the CDR3: TGTGCCAGCAGCTTACGGGCAGGGGGCAATCAGCCCCAGCATTTT. Protein sequence: CASSLRAGGNQPQHF.

This clonotype was recorded at least ten times. This chain uses TRBV9 with TRBJ1-2, with a tentative D call TRBD1 (5 bases). From germline, CDR1 is SGDLS and CDR2 YYNGEE. The V and J ends lost 3 bases and 7 bases respectively, with 10 bases between them. The CDR3 spans 12 residues. CDR3 loop: CASSAGFGGYTF. Written as DNA, the CDR3 is TGTGCCAGCAGCGCAGGGTTTGGTGGCTACACCTTC.

The table lists this clonotype with a few counts. The V call is TRBV7-9, the J call TRBJ1-1, with no clear D. Trimming removed 2 bases from V and 10 bases from J, with 11 bases in between. This CDR3 region has 12 residues. In germline, CDR1 is SEHNR, CDR2 FQNEAQ (reference sequence). CDR3 sequence: CASSLSEVIAFF. The CDR3 DNA sequence: TGTGCCAGCAGCTTAAGTGAAGTAATAGCTTTCTTT.

This clonotype has a count of ten or more. The chain carries TRBV7-2 and TRBJ1-2; 9 nucleotides match TRBD1. The CDR3 consists of 15 residues. CDR1 and CDR2 from the germline V gene are SGHTA and FQGNSA. J gave up 4 bases and V 5 bases, and 8 bases lay outside the gene matches. DNA of the CDR3: TGTGCCAGCAGCCTGACGGGACAGGGCGGCTATGGCTACACCTTC. Translated: CASSLTGQGGYGYTF.

V usage is TRBV6-1 and J usage is TRBJ2-1; 12 nucleotides align to TRBD2. Germline CDR1 is MNHNS and CDR2 is SASEGT. The V segment lost 5 bases and the J segment 10 bases; nucleotides outside the gene matches: 12. The CDR3 extends over 16 amino acids. The CDR3 region is CASSRLAGEKGNEQFF. CDR3 bases: TGTGCCAGCAGTAGACTAGCGGGAGAGAAGGGTAACGAGCAGTTCTTC.